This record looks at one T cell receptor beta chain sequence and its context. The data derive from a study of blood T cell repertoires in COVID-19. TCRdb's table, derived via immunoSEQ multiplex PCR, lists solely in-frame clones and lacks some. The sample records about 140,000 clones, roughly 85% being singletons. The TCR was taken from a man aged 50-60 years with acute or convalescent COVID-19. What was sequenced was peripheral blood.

This CDR3 is CASSFPAQGTGELFF. Written as DNA, the CDR3 is TGTGCCAGCAGCTTTCCAGCGCAGGGTACCGGGGAGCTGTTTTTT. The chain uses TRBV11-2 and TRBJ2-2, with D tentatively TRBD1 (5 bases). Germline CDR1 and CDR2: SGHAT and FQNNGV. CDR3 length equals 15 residues. V was clipped by 3 bases and J by 5 bases, with 13 bases between them.